The rows below give T cell receptor beta chains drawn from one sample of a study of naive and memory T cell subsets. Each CDR3 protein is one row after TCRdb ran MiXCR on the UMI-ligation and nested PCR reads. The table has about 160,000 distinct CDR3 sequences, 20% to 25% seen once. Sequenced material: naive CD4+ T cells from blood. These receptors originate from a human donor in good health. Each CDR3 is given with its conserved first and last residue. The D gene is left open where the match is weak. Where a row states a size, it is once, few, many or the class of an expanded clone; other rows omit it.

J | V | D | size | DNA | CDR3
TRBJ2-7 | TRBV5-5 | TRBD1 | few | TGTGCCAGCAGCCTGACGGGGACAGGGGGAAACCCCTACGAGCAGTACTTC | CASSLTGTGGNPYEQYF
TRBJ1-4 | TRBV6-5 | NA | many | TGTGCCAGCAGTCTCACTGCAACTAATGAAAAACTGTTTTTT | CASSLTATNEKLFF
TRBJ2-1 | TRBV20-1 | TRBD2 | NA | TGCAGTGCTACTGTAGGGGGATCGGGACTAGATTTTTATGAGCAGTTCTTC | CSATVGGSGLDFYEQFF
TRBJ2-2 | TRBV15 | NA | NA | TGTGCCACCAGCAGAGGGTCGTTCGGGTGGGCCGGGGAGCTGTTTTTT | CATSRGSFGWAGELFF
TRBJ1-5 | TRBV6-6 | NA | NA | TGTGCCAGCAGGATAGGATACGATCAGCCCCAGCATTTT | CASRIGYDQPQHF
TRBJ2-2 | TRBV28 | NA | NA | TGTGCCAGCAGATCGGACCTGCGCACCGGGGAGCTGTTTTTT | CASRSDLRTGELFF
TRBJ2-5 | TRBV9 | NA | many | TGTGCCAGCAGCGCACTTTCCGGGACCAGAATGGTGGCCCAGTACTTC | CASSALSGTRMVAQYF
TRBJ2-3 | TRBV6-6 | NA | few | TGTGCCAGCAGGCAGGGGTTGGGCACAGATACGCAGTATTTT | CASRQGLGTDTQYF
TRBJ2-5 | TRBV3-1 | TRBD2 | NA | TGTGCCAGCAGCCGGAAAGCAGGGACCGGGCGGGGGGAGACCCAGTACTTC | CASSRKAGTGRGETQYF
TRBJ2-1 | TRBV10-3 | NA | NA | TGTGCCATCAGTGAGTCGACGGGACTGAGGGTAGGTGAGCAGTTCTTC | CAISESTGLRVGEQFF
TRBJ1-1 | TRBV18 | TRBD1 | NA | TGTGCCAGCTCACCGAACAGGGGTCGGGGAGCTTTCTTT | CASSPNRGRGAFF
TRBJ2-1 | TRBV19 | TRBD1 | NA | TGTGCCAGTAGGCAGACCGGGACAGGGTACAATGAGCAGTTCTTC | CASRQTGTGYNEQFF
TRBJ1-5 | TRBV3-1 | NA | NA | TGTGCCAGCAGCCAAGACGTCAAGGGAGGGCCCCAGCATTTT | CASSQDVKGGPQHF
TRBJ2-3 | TRBV30 | NA | few | TGTGCAACCACCCGGGAGTCTAGCACAGATACGCAGTATTTT | CATTRESSTDTQYF
TRBJ1-4 | TRBV28 | NA | NA | TGTGCCAGCAGTCCCGCAGCCACAACTAATGAAAAACTGTTTTTT | CASSPAATTNEKLFF
TRBJ1-6 | TRBV6-6 | NA | few | TGTGCCAGCAGTGAAACCCCACAGGCAGCGTTTTTTTTTAATTCACCCCTCCACTTT | CASSETPQAAFFFNSPLHF
TRBJ2-1 | TRBV20-1 | TRBD2 | few | TGCAGTGCAGTAGGCGGGACTAGCGCCTACAATGAGCAGTTCTTC | CSAVGGTSAYNEQFF
TRBJ2-5 | TRBV10-3 | NA | NA | TGTGCCATCGCTACCAACCAGGCGCAAGAGACCCAGTACTTC | CAIATNQAQETQYF
TRBJ1-3 | TRBV6-6 | NA | few | TGTGCCAGCAGTTACTCGACGGGGTCTGGAAACACCATATATTTT | CASSYSTGSGNTIYF
TRBJ2-2 | TRBV5-5 | NA | few | TGTGCCAGCAGCTTGGCTCTCCAAATATTAACCACCGGGGAGCTGTTTTTT | CASSLALQILTTGELFF
TRBJ2-4 | TRBV6-1 | TRBD2 | NA | TGTGCCAGCAGTGAAGTTAGAGCGGGAGGTGCCAAAAACATTCAGTACTTC | CASSEVRAGGAKNIQYF
TRBJ2-7 | TRBV5-1 | TRBD2 | NA | TGCGCCAGCACCAAGCGGGAGATCATAGACGAGCAGTACTTC | CASTKREIIDEQYF
TRBJ1-6 | TRBV5-1 | NA | NA | TGCGCCAGCAGCTTGGAGACGGGAAATTCACCCCTCCACTTT | CASSLETGNSPLHF
TRBJ2-7 | TRBV28 | NA | few | TGTGCCAGCAGTTTATACGGGAGCCAATTCTCCTACGAGCAGTACTTC | CASSLYGSQFSYEQYF
TRBJ2-7 | TRBV12-3/TRBV12-4 | NA | few | TGTGCCAGCAGTCTTGGACCGAGAACGTACTTC | CASSLGPRTYF
TRBJ2-7 | TRBV20-1 | NA | once | TGCAGTGCTAGAGATACAGGCTCCTACGAGCAGTACTTC | CSARDTGSYEQYF
TRBJ2-1 | TRBV2 | NA | few | TGTGCCAGCACTGCGGGTTTGGGTAGCTCCTACAATGAGCAGTTCTTC | CASTAGLGSSYNEQFF
TRBJ2-1 | TRBV7-8 | TRBD1 | few | TGTGCCAGCAGCCCTCGCGGAGGACAGGGGCGGTTTGAGCAGTTCTTC | CASSPRGGQGRFEQFF
TRBJ1-1 | TRBV29-1 | NA | few | TGCAGCGTCGCTCCGGGACCGTTGAACACTGAAGCTTTCTTT | CSVAPGPLNTEAFF
TRBJ2-7 | TRBV7-2 | NA | NA | TGTGCCAGCAGCTTAGCCCCGGACAGTGGGATCGAGCAGTACTTC | CASSLAPDSGIEQYF
TRBJ2-3 | TRBV20-1 | NA | NA | TGCAGTGCTAGAGGCCAGGGGACAGATACGCAGTATTTT | CSARGQGTDTQYF
TRBJ1-5 | TRBV21-1 | NA | NA | TGTGCCAGCAGCAATTCGGACTGGGATAGCAATCAGCCCCAGCATTTT | CASSNSDWDSNQPQHF
TRBJ1-2 | TRBV19 | NA | NA | TGTGCCAGTAGTTTCTCCTCCGGGAGGGCTGAAGGGGGCTACACCTTC | CASSFSSGRAEGGYTF
TRBJ2-1 | TRBV18 | NA | NA | TGTGCCAGCTCGGAAGGGCCGAAATTGGAGCAGTTCTTC | CASSEGPKLEQFF
TRBJ2-4 | TRBV6-2/TRBV6-3 | TRBD1 | few | TGTGCCAGCAGCTCCGGGACAGGGATGCCCAAAAACATTCAGTACTTC | CASSSGTGMPKNIQYF
TRBJ2-1 | TRBV4-3 | NA | NA | TGCGCCAGCAGCCAAGTACTCCGCAACTACAATGAGCAGTTCTTC | CASSQVLRNYNEQFF
TRBJ2-3 | TRBV15 | NA | NA | TGTGCCACCAGCAGTTTAGCAGGTTCCGGTCGCACAGATACGCAGTATTTT | CATSSLAGSGRTDTQYF
TRBJ1-2 | TRBV12-3/TRBV12-4 | TRBD1 | NA | TGTGCCAGCAGTTACAGAACCCGGGGGACAGCTAACTATGGCTACACCTTC | CASSYRTRGTANYGYTF
TRBJ1-1 | TRBV6-1 | NA | many | TGTGCCAGCTCCCGCGGGATGAACACTGAAGCTTTCTTT | CASSRGMNTEAFF
TRBJ2-1 | TRBV20-1 | NA | few | TGCAGTGCTAGAGATCCAGGCGAGAGCTCCTACAATGAGCAGTTCTTC | CSARDPGESSYNEQFF
TRBJ1-3 | TRBV9 | TRBD1 | NA | TGTGCCAGCAGCGTAGTAACGACAGGGCCTGGAAACACCATATATTTT | CASSVVTTGPGNTIYF
TRBJ2-1 | TRBV13 | TRBD2 | many | TGTGCCAGCCGACTAGCGGGAGTATTCAGGGGTGAGCAGTTCTTC | CASRLAGVFRGEQFF
TRBJ2-3 | TRBV3-1 | NA | many | TGTGCCAGCAGCCAAGACAGGCCACGCACAGATACGCAGTATTTT | CASSQDRPRTDTQYF
TRBJ2-1 | TRBV4-3 | NA | many | TGCGCCAGCAGCCAAGCTAGGTCCAGCAATGAGCAGTTCTTC | CASSQARSSNEQFF
TRBJ2-6 | TRBV7-7 | NA | NA | TGTGCTTCACCCGGTCCCCTCGGTGAGGCCAACGTCCTGACTTTC | CASPGPLGEANVLTF
TRBJ2-1 | TRBV7-9 | TRBD2 | many | TGTGCCAGCAGCTTGGCTAGCGGCAATGAGCAGTTCTTC | CASSLASGNEQFF
TRBJ2-1 | TRBV7-2 | TRBD2 | many | TGTGCCAGCAGCTTAGGGACTAGCAACCGTCGTAAGTTCTTC | CASSLGTSNRRKFF
TRBJ2-5 | TRBV7-2 | NA | NA | TGTGCCAGCAGTTACGTGGGCTTC | CASSYVGF
TRBJ2-1 | TRBV12-3/TRBV12-4 | NA | NA | TGTGCCAGCAGTTTAGCGGGGAGGCCCTACAATGAGCAGTTCTTC | CASSLAGRPYNEQFF
TRBJ2-3 | TRBV29-1 | NA | many | TGCAGCGTTGAGGGCAGGGCCGCAGATACGCAGTATTTT | CSVEGRAADTQYF
TRBJ1-5 | TRBV20-1 | TRBD1 | NA | TGCAGTGCGGTAGGACAGGCCGAGCAGCCCCAGCATTTT | CSAVGQAEQPQHF
TRBJ2-1 | TRBV3-1 | TRBD2 | NA | TGTGCCAGCAGCCAAGACGGGAGGTGGGGCAATGAGCAGTTCTTC | CASSQDGRWGNEQFF